The rows below give T cell receptor beta chains drawn from one sample of a study of blood T cells in healthy people across ages. TCRdb analysed the 5' RACE reads with MiXCR anew, one entry per CDR3 protein. The sample lists more than 1,000,000 distinct CDR3 sequences, 20% to 25% seen once, with approximately 0.79% in the top ten. This sample also appeared in a second study, on T cells of mothers and their children.

Sequenced material: blood. These receptors were collected from a girl aged 2 to 10 in good health. Both conserved end residues are part of each CDR3. The D gene is left open where the match is weak. A row's size may be missing; if present it is once, few, many or a size class.

cdr3_nt cdr3_aa v_call clone_size d_call j_call
TGTGCCAGCCGAAATACGGGGGGCCGGGATTGGGAGCAGTTCTTC CASRNTGGRDWEQFF TRBV7-8 few . TRBJ2-1
TGTGCCATCAGTGAGTCGGGCCAAGTATTCAATGAGCAGTTCTTC CAISESGQVFNEQFF TRBV10-3 . . TRBJ2-1
TGTGCCAGCAGTTACCGGCTTAGCGGGCTCCCCGAGCAGTACTTC CASSYRLSGLPEQYF TRBV6-2/TRBV6-3 . TRBD2 TRBJ2-7
TGCAGTGCTAGAGATCCCCCTAGCGGGGGTTACGAGCAGTACTTC CSARDPPSGGYEQYF TRBV20-1 . TRBD2 TRBJ2-7
TGTGCCAGCAGCTTAGAGGGGGCAGGTCAGCCCCAGCATTTT CASSLEGAGQPQHF TRBV7-9 few TRBD1 TRBJ1-5
TGCGCCAGCAGCCAAGTAAACCCCCCTAGCGGGGGGCGTAACGGGGAGCTGTTTTTT CASSQVNPPSGGRNGELFF TRBV4-1 . TRBD2 TRBJ2-2
TGTGCCAGCAATGAGGGGGGTCCCGAGCAGTACTTC CASNEGGPEQYF TRBV7-9 . . TRBJ2-7
TGCGCCAGCAGCCGCGCCGGGACAGGGCTTGGCTACACCTTC CASSRAGTGLGYTF TRBV4-1 . TRBD1 TRBJ1-2
TGTGCCAGCAGGGGGGGGCCTTACAATGAGCAGTTCTTC CASRGGPYNEQFF TRBV28 few . TRBJ2-1
TGTGCCAGTAAAAACCCAAAAGAGACCCAGTACTTC CASKNPKETQYF TRBV7-2 few . TRBJ2-5
TGTGCCAGCAGCCACCCCCCGGGAAACAAAGGGACCCAGTACTTC CASSHPPGNKGTQYF TRBV5-5 few . TRBJ2-5
TGCAGTGCCCGGACAGGGGTCACCTACGAGCAGTACTTC CSARTGVTYEQYF TRBV20-1 . TRBD1 TRBJ2-7
TGTGCCAGCAGCCGGGGGGGGCTCAATGAGCAGTTCTTC CASSRGGLNEQFF TRBV12-3/TRBV12-4 . TRBD2 TRBJ2-1
TGTGCCGGGGCGGCGAACACCGGGGAGCTGTTTTTT CAGAANTGELFF TRBV7-8 few . TRBJ2-2
TGTGCCAGCAGGGGACAGGGAGTCGGCTACACCTTC CASRGQGVGYTF TRBV7-9 few TRBD1 TRBJ1-2
TGTGCCACCAGTCTTGGCGGACACAATGAGCAGTTCTTC CATSLGGHNEQFF TRBV24-1 few . TRBJ2-1
TGTGCCAGCGGGGGGAGCCTTGGGGGCATTCAGTACTTC CASGGSLGGIQYF TRBV6-2/TRBV6-3 . . TRBJ2-4
TGTGCCAGCAGCCCCGGCGTAGCGGTGGATACGCAGTATTTT CASSPGVAVDTQYF TRBV6-5 few . TRBJ2-3
TGTGCCACCAGCAGAGATCTGATGTTTGGGGGGAATAGCAATCAGCCCCAGCATTTT CATSRDLMFGGNSNQPQHF TRBV15 few . TRBJ1-5
TGCAGCGTTGCTTCCGGACCCGGGGCTTTCTTT CSVASGPGAFF TRBV29-1 few . TRBJ1-1
TGTGCCAGCAGCCAAGGGGCCAGCGGGATCTCCTACAATGAGCAGTTCTTC CASSQGASGISYNEQFF TRBV4-2 few TRBD2 TRBJ2-1
TGTGCCAGCAGTTACTCGGGGGGGAGCGCCTACAATGAGCAGTTCTTC CASSYSGGSAYNEQFF TRBV6-6 once TRBD2 TRBJ2-1
TGTGCCAGCAGCTTGGGCCAGGGCCAAGAGACCCAGTACTTC CASSLGQGQETQYF TRBV5-1 many . TRBJ2-5
TGTGCCAGCAGCTTAGGAATCGGGCGGGAGCGGGATGAGCAGTTCTTC CASSLGIGRERDEQFF TRBV7-9 few TRBD2 TRBJ2-1
TGCAGTGCTAGAGCAGACCAGGGGGATTATGGCTGCACCTTC CSARADQGDYGCTF TRBV20-1 . TRBD1 TRBJ1-2
TGCGCCAGCAGCCCATTTCCTAGCACCGGGGAGCTGTTTTTT CASSPFPSTGELFF TRBV4-3 few . TRBJ2-2
TGTGCCAGCAATCCTGTGGAGGGACAGGGCCTTTCCTCCCCCTACGAGCAGTACTTC CASNPVEGQGLSSPYEQYF TRBV27 . TRBD1 TRBJ2-7
TGTGCCAGCATGGGACGGAGCACCCAAGAGACCCAGTACTTC CASMGRSTQETQYF TRBV2 few . TRBJ2-5
TGCAGCGCCCCGGGACAGGGAGGTGGCTACACCTTC CSAPGQGGGYTF TRBV29-1 few TRBD1 TRBJ1-2
TGTGCCAGCAGCCGTTCGGGACTCGGGCCCGGGGAGCTGTTTTTT CASSRSGLGPGELFF TRBV12-3/TRBV12-4 . . TRBJ2-2
TGTGCCAGCAGTTTATCGAAGGTAGCGAGGTACGAGCAGTACTTC CASSLSKVARYEQYF TRBV27 . . TRBJ2-7
TGTTCCAGCAGCAACGCGGGAGGGGTGAATACGCAGTATTTT CSSSNAGGVNTQYF TRBV7-3 . TRBD2 TRBJ2-3
TGTGCCATCAGTGACCCGGGTGACTACATTCAGTACTTC CAISDPGDYIQYF TRBV10-3 . . TRBJ2-4
TGTGCCAGCAGTTTTGCCGGGGAGCTGTTTTTT CASSFAGELFF TRBV5-1 many . TRBJ2-2
TGCGCCAGCAGCCAAAACCCGGGGCGCGTTTACGATCAGTACTTC CASSQNPGRVYDQYF TRBV4-1 few . TRBJ2-7
TGTGCCACCAGCAGAGCCAGGGGTGGAGGAAACACCATATATTTT CATSRARGGGNTIYF TRBV15 . . TRBJ1-3
TGTGCCAGCAGTACCCTAGGGACAGGGGTTGAAAAACTGTTTTTT CASSTLGTGVEKLFF TRBV6-5 . TRBD1 TRBJ1-4
TGTGCCAGCAGCCTAGAGGGGACAGGCTCCCGCACAGATACGCAGTATTTT CASSLEGTGSRTDTQYF TRBV7-8 few TRBD1 TRBJ2-3
TGTGCCAGCAGCCCGACAGGGGGCGCCCGGGAAGCTTTCTTT CASSPTGGAREAFF TRBV28 . TRBD1 TRBJ1-1
TGCGCCAGCAGCCAGTTTACCGGGACGGATACTACAGATACGCAGTATTTT CASSQFTGTDTTDTQYF TRBV4-3 few . TRBJ2-3
TGCAGCGTCCCGATCGGGGGGGAGCAGTACTTC CSVPIGGEQYF TRBV29-1 few TRBD2 TRBJ2-7
TGCAGTGGGGCTGAAGGGCGGCAAGAGACCCAGTACTTC CSGAEGRQETQYF TRBV20-1 few . TRBJ2-5
TGTGCCAGCAGTTTAACTGTGAGGGACCCCGGGGAGACCCAGTACTTC CASSLTVRDPGETQYF TRBV12-3/TRBV12-4 many . TRBJ2-5
TGTGCCAGCAGCCGTTTCCTAGAGCCCAATGAGCAGTTCTTC CASSRFLEPNEQFF TRBV6-5 few . TRBJ2-1
TGTGCCAGCAGCGACAGAGGGAGCGATAATGAAAACCTTCTTTTTTTT CASSDRGSDNENLLFF TRBV4-2 . . TRBJ1-4
TGTGCCAGCACTAGGGACGGACTGAACACTGAAGCTTTCTTT CASTRDGLNTEAFF TRBV2 . . TRBJ1-1
TGCAGCGCCCCCAGGAGGGATACTAGCGTATACTCCTACAATGAGCAGTTCTTC CSAPRRDTSVYSYNEQFF TRBV29-1 . TRBD2 TRBJ2-1
TGCAGCGCCTGGGTATGGGACAGAGAAAACATTCAGTACTTC CSAWVWDRENIQYF TRBV29-1 few TRBD1 TRBJ2-4
TGTGCCAGCAGCATGACTAGCGGGACCACAGATACGCAGTATTTT CASSMTSGTTDTQYF TRBV12-3/TRBV12-4 . TRBD2 TRBJ2-3